The rows below give T cell receptor beta chains drawn from one sample of a study of blood T cell repertoires in COVID-19. Measured with immunoSEQ multiplex PCR; TCRdb has only the in-frame clones, and not every one. The sample contains more than 300,000 clones, 65% to 90% of which appear only once. Sequenced: PBMCs or T cells enriched from blood (not recorded which). The origin of the receptors is a woman between 18 and 29 years old who had recovered from COVID-19. CDR3s include the opening cysteine and the closing phenylalanine or tryptophan. A D gene is named only where the DNA matches it firmly. A row's size may be missing; if present it is once, few, many or a size class.

-	-	TRBV29-1	TRBJ2-3	CSVVAVASADTQYF	TGCAGCGTTGTAGCGGTCGCTAGTGCAGATACGCAGTATTTT
-	-	TRBV15	TRBJ2-5	CATTFIYQETQYF	TGTGCCACCACCTTTATTTATCAAGAGACCCAGTACTTC
-	TRBD1	TRBV7-9	TRBJ1-4	CASSPPDRQSEKLFF	TGTGCCAGCAGCCCGCCGGACAGGCAGTCGGAAAAACTGTTTTTT
-	-	TRBV25-1	TRBJ2-1	CASSESGRALHWEQFF	TGTGCCAGCAGTGAATCGGGCAGGGCCCTACACTGGGAGCAGTTCTTC
-	-	TRBV28	TRBJ2-2	CASWRGERTGELFF	TGTGCCAGCTGGAGGGGAGAAAGGACCGGGGAGCTGTTTTTT
-	TRBD2	TRBV28	TRBJ2-2	CASSLSGTSARELFF	TGTGCCAGCAGCCTCTCGGGGACTAGCGCCCGGGAGCTGTTTTTT
-	-	TRBV19	TRBJ1-1	CASSRAGIGATEAFF	TGTGCCAGTAGTAGGGCAGGGATTGGAGCAACTGAAGCTTTCTTT
-	-	TRBV27	TRBJ2-1	CASSFNTELNEQFF	TGTGCCAGCAGTTTTAATACTGAGTTGAATGAGCAGTTCTTC
-	TRBD1	TRBV27	TRBJ1-3	CASSPLQGASGNTIYF	TGTGCCAGCAGTCCGCTCCAGGGGGCGTCAGGAAACACCATATATTTT
-	-	TRBV5-5	TRBJ2-5	CASSLDNQETQYF	TGTGCCAGCAGCTTGGACAACCAAGAGACCCAGTACTTC
-	-	TRBV28	TRBJ1-2	CASSSPTASNYGYTF	TGTGCCAGCAGTTCTCCAACAGCCTCAAACTATGGCTACACCTTC
-	TRBD1	TRBV7-9	TRBJ1-1	CASSLTGEYTEAFF	TGTGCCAGCAGCTTGACAGGGGAGTATACTGAAGCTTTCTTT
-	TRBD1	TRBV5-1	TRBJ2-7	CASRIGTGLNEQYF	TGCGCCAGCAGGATTGGGACAGGGTTGAACGAGCAGTACTTC
-	TRBD1	TRBV5-1	TRBJ1-2	CASSSGQGGNYGYTF	TGCGCCAGCAGCTCAGGACAGGGGGGGAACTATGGCTACACCTTC
once	TRBD2	TRBV5-1	TRBJ2-2	CASRLAPAGELFF	TGCGCCAGCAGACTAGCGCCGGCCGGGGAGCTGTTTTTT
-	TRBD2	TRBV3-1/TRBV3-2	TRBJ2-7	CASSQGLAGGNEQYF	TGTGCCAGCAGCCAGGGACTAGCGGGGGGCAACGAGCAGTACTTC
-	-	TRBV6-4	TRBJ2-3	CASSQLPLSTDTQYF	TGTGCCAGCAGCCAACTACCTCTCAGCACAGATACGCAGTATTTT
-	TRBD2	TRBV9	TRBJ2-3	CASSVEGSGLGTDTQYF	TGTGCCAGCAGCGTAGAAGGTAGCGGGTTAGGCACAGATACGCAGTATTTT
-	-	TRBV19	TRBJ1-4	CASSAQGSNEKLFF	TGTGCCAGTAGCGCACAGGGCTCTAATGAAAAACTGTTTTTT
-	-	TRBV3-1/TRBV3-2	TRBJ1-5	CASSPGPGASNQPQHF	TGTGCCAGCAGCCCGGGTCCAGGGGCAAGTAATCAGCCCCAGCATTTT
-	-	TRBV27	TRBJ1-2	CASTTLTGDYGYTF	TGTGCCAGCACTACATTGACAGGTGACTATGGCTACACCTTC
-	TRBD1	TRBV7-7	TRBJ2-5	CASSLIGGTQETQYF	TGTGCTAGCAGCTTAATAGGGGGCACCCAAGAGACCCAGTACTTC
once	-	TRBV7-3	TRBJ2-5	CASSSPEGGQETQYF	TGTGCCAGCAGCTCCCCAGAAGGGGGACAAGAGACCCAGTACTTC
-	-	TRBV4-2	TRBJ2-1	CASSFSGSTYNEQFF	TGTGCCAGCAGCTTCAGCGGTTCCACCTACAATGAGCAGTTCTTC
-	-	TRBV28	TRBJ2-3	CASTIRGGSTDTQYF	TGTGCCAGCACTATACGTGGAGGGAGCACAGATACGCAGTATTTT
-	TRBD1	TRBV28	TRBJ1-6	CASSSSGQGPSPLHF	TGTGCCAGCAGTTCTAGTGGACAGGGCCCTTCACCCCTCCACTTT
-	-	TRBV4-1	TRBJ1-1	CASSQAGVGTEAFF	TGCGCCAGCAGCCAAGCGGGGGTGGGCACTGAAGCTTTCTTT
-	-	TRBV19	TRBJ1-1	CASSPPRAEAFF	TGTGCCAGTAGCCCCCCACGGGCTGAAGCTTTCTTT
-	-	TRBV9	TRBJ2-5	CASSGGVQETQYF	TGTGCCAGCAGCGGAGGAGTTCAAGAGACCCAGTACTTC
-	TRBD1	TRBV10-3	TRBJ2-7	CAINGQDNSYEQYF	TGTGCCATCAACGGACAGGATAATTCCTACGAGCAGTACTTC
-	-	TRBV5-1	TRBJ2-7	CASSLYVGESYEQYF	TGCGCCAGCAGCTTGTATGTGGGAGAGTCCTACGAGCAGTACTTC
-	TRBD1	TRBV18	TRBJ1-1	CASSQGRDRVRTEAFF	TGTGCCAGCTCCCAGGGTCGGGACAGGGTCCGCACTGAAGCTTTCTTT
many	-	TRBV7-6	TRBJ2-3	CASSRWAGINVDTQYF	TGTGCCAGCAGTCGTTGGGCGGGGATAAATGTAGATACGCAGTATTTT
-	TRBD2	TRBV5-1	TRBJ2-1	CASSQLAGGSNEQFF	TGCGCCAGCAGCCAACTAGCGGGAGGGTCCAATGAGCAGTTCTTC
few	TRBD1	TRBV28	TRBJ1-5	CASSLVGTGVKGDQPQHF	TGTGCCAGCAGTTTAGTCGGGACAGGGGTAAAGGGAGATCAGCCCCAGCATTTT
-	TRBD1	TRBV18	TRBJ1-2	CASSRDRGSFLVYGYTF	TGTGCCAGCTCACGCGACAGGGGGAGCTTCCTTGTCTATGGCTACACCTTC
-	-	TRBV5-1	TRBJ1-1	CASSLSRNTEAFF	TGCGCCAGCAGCTTGTCCCGGAACACTGAAGCTTTCTTT
-	-	TRBV10-3	TRBJ1-1	CAISEGWKGALNTEAFF	TGTGCCATCAGTGAGGGGTGGAAAGGGGCCCTGAACACTGAAGCTTTCTTT
-	TRBD1	TRBV4-1	TRBJ1-4	CASSLGQGEEKLFF	TGCGCCAGCAGCCTGGGACAGGGGGAGGAAAAACTGTTTTTT
-	TRBD1	TRBV19	TRBJ1-1	CATSDRVGTEAFF	TGTGCCACCTCGGACAGGGTAGGCACTGAAGCTTTCTTT
-	TRBD1	TRBV18	TRBJ2-7	CASSPASQGAYEQYF	TGTGCCAGCTCACCAGCAAGCCAGGGGGCTTACGAGCAGTACTTC
-	-	TRBV3-1/TRBV3-2	TRBJ2-7	CASTGIRPTPYEQYF	TGTGCCAGCACCGGGATCCGTCCGACGCCCTACGAGCAGTACTTC
-	-	TRBV5-1	TRBJ2-1	CASSGGLGGEFYEQFF	TGCGCCAGCAGCGGCGGACTAGGGGGAGAATTTTATGAGCAGTTCTTC
-	TRBD2	TRBV5-1	TRBJ2-5	CASSRRTSGAQETQYF	TGCGCCAGCAGCCGACGGACTAGCGGGGCCCAAGAGACCCAGTACTTC
few	TRBD1	TRBV27	TRBJ1-2	CASSLVTGGLDGYTF	TGTGCCAGCAGTTTAGTTACAGGGGGGCTTGATGGCTACACCTTC
-	-	TRBV3-1/TRBV3-2	TRBJ2-2	CASSQGGIGQGNTGELFF	TGTGCCAGCAGCCAGGGGGGTATCGGGCAGGGTAACACCGGGGAGCTGTTTTTT
-	-	TRBV4-1	TRBJ1-4	CASSHVDGGEKLFF	TGCGCCAGCAGCCACGTGGACGGGGGTGAAAAACTGTTTTTT
once	-	TRBV11-1	TRBJ1-4	CASSSSSGAEKLFF	TGTGCCAGCAGCTCTTCGTCAGGGGCTGAAAAACTGTTTTTT
-	-	TRBV5-5	TRBJ2-7	CASSLVPGTYEQYF	TGTGCCAGCAGCTTGGTACCAGGGACCTACGAGCAGTACTTC
-	TRBD1	TRBV19	TRBJ1-6	CASSVLQGGNSPLHF	TGTGCCAGTAGTGTATTGCAGGGGGGTAATTCACCCCTCCACTTT